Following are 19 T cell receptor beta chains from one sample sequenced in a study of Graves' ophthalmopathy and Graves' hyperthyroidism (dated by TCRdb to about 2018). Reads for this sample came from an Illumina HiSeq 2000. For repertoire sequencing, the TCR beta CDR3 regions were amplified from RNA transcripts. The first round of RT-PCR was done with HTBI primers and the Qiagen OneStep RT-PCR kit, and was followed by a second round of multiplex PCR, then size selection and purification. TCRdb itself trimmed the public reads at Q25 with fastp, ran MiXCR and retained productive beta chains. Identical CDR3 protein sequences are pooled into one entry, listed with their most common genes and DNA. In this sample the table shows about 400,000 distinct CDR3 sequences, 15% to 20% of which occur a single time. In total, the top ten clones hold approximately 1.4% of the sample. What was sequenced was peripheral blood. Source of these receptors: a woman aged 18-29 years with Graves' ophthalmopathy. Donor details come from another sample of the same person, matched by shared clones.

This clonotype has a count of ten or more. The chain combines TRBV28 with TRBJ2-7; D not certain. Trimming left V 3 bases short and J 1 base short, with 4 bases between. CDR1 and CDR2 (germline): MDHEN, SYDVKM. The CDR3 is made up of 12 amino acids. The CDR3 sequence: CASSFSSYEQYF. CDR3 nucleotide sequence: TGTGCCAGCAGTTTCTCATCCTACGAGCAGTACTTC.

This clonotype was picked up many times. In nucleotides, the CDR3 is TGTGCCATAAATCGACAGGGCCCCCAAGAGACCCAGTACTTC. Protein sequence: CAINRQGPQETQYF. The chain joins TRBV28 to TRBJ2-5, with TRBD1 identical over 7 bases. J gave up 1 base and V 10 bases, and 9 bases lay outside the gene matches. The germline CDR1 and CDR2 sequences are MDHEN and SYDVKM. The CDR3 consists of 14 residues.

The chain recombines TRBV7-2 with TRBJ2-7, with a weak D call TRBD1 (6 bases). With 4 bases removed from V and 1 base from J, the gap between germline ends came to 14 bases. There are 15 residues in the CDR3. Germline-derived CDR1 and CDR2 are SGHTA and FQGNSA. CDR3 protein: CASSSPDSASYEQYF. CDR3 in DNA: TGTGCCAGCAGCTCTCCGGACAGCGCATCCTACGAGCAGTACTTC.

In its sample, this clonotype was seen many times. CDR3 protein: CASSPEDITDTQYF. CDR3 bases: TGTGCCAGCAGTCCGGAAGACATCACAGATACGCAGTATTTT. The rearrangement uses TRBV27 and TRBJ2-3; D not certain. Germline V CDR1 and CDR2: MNHEY, SMNVEV (reference sequence). The CDR3 spans 14 residues. Trimming left V 5 bases short and J 2 bases short, with 11 bases between.

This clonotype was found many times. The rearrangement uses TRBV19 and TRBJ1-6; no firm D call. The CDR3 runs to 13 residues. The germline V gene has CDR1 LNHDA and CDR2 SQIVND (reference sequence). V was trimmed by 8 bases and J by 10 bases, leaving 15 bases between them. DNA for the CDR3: TGTGCCAGTCGGACTGGGGTTGGCTCACCCCTCCACTTT. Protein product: CASRTGVGSPLHF. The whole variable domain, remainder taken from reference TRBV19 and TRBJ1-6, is DGGITQSPKYLFRKEGQNVTLSCEQNLNHDAMYWYRQDPGQGLRLIYYSQIVNDFQKGDIAEGYSVSREKKESFPLTVTSAQKNPTAFYLCASRTGVGSPLHFGNGTRLTVT.

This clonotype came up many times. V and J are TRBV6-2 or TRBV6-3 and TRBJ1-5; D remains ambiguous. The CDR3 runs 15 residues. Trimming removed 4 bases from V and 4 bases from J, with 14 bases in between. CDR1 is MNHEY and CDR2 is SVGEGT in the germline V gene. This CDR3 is CASSSGLLGNQPQHF. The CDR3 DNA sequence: TGTGCCAGCAGTTCCGGACTCCTGGGGAATCAGCCCCAGCATTTT.

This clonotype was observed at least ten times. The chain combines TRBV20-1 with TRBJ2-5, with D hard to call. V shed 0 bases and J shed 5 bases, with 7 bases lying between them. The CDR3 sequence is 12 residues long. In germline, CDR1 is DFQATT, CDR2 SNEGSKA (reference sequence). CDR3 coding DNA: TGCAGTGCTAGAGATTATGCGGAGACCCAGTACTTC. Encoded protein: CSARDYAETQYF.

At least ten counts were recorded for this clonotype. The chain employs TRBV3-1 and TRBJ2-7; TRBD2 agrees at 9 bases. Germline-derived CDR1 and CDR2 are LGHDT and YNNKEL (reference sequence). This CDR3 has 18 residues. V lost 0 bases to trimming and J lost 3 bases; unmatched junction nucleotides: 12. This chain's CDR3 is CASSQDWLAGKPNYEQYF. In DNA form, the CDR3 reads TGTGCCAGCAGCCAAGATTGGCTAGCGGGAAAACCCAACTACGAGCAGTACTTC.

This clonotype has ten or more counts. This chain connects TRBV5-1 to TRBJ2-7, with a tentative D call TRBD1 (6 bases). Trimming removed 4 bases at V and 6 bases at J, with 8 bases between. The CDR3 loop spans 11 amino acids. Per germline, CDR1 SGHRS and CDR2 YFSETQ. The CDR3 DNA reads TGCGCCAGCAGCCCAGGGGCCGAGCAGTACTTC. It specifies CASSPGAEQYF.

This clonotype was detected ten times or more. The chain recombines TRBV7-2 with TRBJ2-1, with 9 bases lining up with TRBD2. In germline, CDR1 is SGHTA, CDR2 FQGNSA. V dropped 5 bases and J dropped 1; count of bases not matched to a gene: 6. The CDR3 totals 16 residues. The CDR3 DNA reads TGTGCCAGCAGCGTATTAGCGGGAGCGTCCTACAATGAGCAGTTCTTC. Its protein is CASSVLAGASYNEQFF.

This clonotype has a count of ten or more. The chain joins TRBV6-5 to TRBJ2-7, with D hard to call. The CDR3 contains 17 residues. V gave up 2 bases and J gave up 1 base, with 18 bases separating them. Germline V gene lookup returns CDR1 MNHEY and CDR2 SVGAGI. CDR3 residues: CASSYTQRPHPSYEQYF. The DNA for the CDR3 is TGTGCCAGCAGTTACACACAGAGGCCCCATCCGTCCTACGAGCAGTACTTC.

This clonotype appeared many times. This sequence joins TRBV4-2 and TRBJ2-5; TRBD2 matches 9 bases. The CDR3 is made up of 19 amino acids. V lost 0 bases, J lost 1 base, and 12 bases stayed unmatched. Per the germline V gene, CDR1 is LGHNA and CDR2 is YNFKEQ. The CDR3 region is CASSQEVVLAGTTQETQYF. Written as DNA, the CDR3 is TGTGCCAGCAGCCAAGAGGTGGTCCTAGCGGGGACTACCCAAGAGACCCAGTACTTC.

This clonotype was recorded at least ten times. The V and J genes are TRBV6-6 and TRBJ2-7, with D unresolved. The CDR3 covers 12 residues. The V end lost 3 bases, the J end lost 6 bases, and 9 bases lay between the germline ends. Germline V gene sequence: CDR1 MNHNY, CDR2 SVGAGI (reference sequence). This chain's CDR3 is CASSYHSGEQYF. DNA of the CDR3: TGTGCCAGCAGTTATCACTCGGGCGAGCAGTACTTC.

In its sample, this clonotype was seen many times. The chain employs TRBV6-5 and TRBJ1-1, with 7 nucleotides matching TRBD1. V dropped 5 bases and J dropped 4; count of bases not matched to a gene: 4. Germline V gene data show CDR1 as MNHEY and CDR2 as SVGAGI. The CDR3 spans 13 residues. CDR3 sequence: CASSPQGPTEAFF. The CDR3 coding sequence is TGTGCCAGCAGTCCACAGGGGCCCACTGAAGCTTTCTTT.

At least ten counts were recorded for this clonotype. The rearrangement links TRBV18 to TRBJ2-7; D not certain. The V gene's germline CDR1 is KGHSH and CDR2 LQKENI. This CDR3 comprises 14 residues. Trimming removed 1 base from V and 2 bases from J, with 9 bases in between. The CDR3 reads CASSPRGTAYEQYF. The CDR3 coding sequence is TGTGCCAGCTCACCACGAGGTACCGCCTACGAGCAGTACTTC.

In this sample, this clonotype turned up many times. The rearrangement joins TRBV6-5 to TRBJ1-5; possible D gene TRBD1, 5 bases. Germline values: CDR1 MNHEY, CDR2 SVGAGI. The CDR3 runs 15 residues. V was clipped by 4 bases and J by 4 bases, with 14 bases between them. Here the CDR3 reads CASSSLPGFNQPQHF. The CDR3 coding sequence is TGTGCCAGCAGTTCTCTCCCAGGGTTTAATCAGCCCCAGCATTTT.

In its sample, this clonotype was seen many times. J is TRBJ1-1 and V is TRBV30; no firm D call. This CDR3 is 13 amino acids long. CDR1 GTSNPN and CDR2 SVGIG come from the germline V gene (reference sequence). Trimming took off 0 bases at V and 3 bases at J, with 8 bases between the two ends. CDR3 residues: CAWSVGEDTEAFF. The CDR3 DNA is TGTGCCTGGAGTGTCGGGGAGGACACTGAAGCTTTCTTT.

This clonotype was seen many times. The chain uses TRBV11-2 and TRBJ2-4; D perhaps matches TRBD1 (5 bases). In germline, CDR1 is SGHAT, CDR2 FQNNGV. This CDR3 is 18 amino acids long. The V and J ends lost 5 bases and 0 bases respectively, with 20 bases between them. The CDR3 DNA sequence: TGTGCCAGCAGCCACCCTCCAGGGTCTTGGGTAGCCAAAAACATTCAGTACTTC. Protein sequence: CASSHPPGSWVAKNIQYF.

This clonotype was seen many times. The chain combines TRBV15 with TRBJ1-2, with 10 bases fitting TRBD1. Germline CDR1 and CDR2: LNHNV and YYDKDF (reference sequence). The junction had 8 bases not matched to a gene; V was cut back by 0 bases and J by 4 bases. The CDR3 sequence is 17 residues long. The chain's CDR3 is CATSRDRRDRGFYGYTF. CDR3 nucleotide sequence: TGTGCCACCAGCAGAGATCGAAGGGACAGGGGCTTCTATGGCTACACCTTC.